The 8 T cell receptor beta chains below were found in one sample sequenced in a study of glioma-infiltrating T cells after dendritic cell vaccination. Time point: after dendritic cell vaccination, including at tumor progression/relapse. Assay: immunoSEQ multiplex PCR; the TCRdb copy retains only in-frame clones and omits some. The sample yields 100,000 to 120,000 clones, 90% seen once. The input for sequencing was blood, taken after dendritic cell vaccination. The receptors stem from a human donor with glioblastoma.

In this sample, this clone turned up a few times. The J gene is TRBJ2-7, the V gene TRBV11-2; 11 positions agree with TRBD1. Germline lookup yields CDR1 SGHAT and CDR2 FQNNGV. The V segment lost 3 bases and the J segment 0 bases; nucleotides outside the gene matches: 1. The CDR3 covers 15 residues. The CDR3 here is CASSLGTGGSYEQYF. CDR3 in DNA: TGTGCCAGCAGCTTGGGGACAGGGGGCTCCTACGAGCAGTACTTC. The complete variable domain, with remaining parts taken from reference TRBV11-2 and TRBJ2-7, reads EAGVAQSPRYKIIEKRQSVAFWCNPISGHATLYWYQQILGQGPKLLIQFQNNGVVDDSQLPKDRFSAERLKGVDSTLKIQPAKLEDSAVYLCASSLGTGGSYEQYFGPGTRLTVT.

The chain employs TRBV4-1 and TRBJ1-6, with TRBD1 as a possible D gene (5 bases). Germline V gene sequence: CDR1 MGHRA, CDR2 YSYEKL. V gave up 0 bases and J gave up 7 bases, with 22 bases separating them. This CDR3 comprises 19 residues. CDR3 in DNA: TGCGCCAGCAGCCAAGAATTCGGGGGACGGGACGGAGTAAATTCACCCCTCCACTTT. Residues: CASSQEFGGRDGVNSPLHF.

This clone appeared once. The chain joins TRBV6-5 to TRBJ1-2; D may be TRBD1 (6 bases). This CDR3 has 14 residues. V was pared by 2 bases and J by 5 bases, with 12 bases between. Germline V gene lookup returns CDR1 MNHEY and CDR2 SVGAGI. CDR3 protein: CASSYEGVGYGYTF. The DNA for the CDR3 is TGTGCCAGCAGTTACGAGGGGGTTGGTTATGGCTACACCTTC.

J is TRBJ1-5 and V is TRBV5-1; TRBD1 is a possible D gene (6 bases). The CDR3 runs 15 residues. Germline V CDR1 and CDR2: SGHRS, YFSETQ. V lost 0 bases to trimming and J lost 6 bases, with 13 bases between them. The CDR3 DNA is TGCGCCAGCAGCTTGGGAGGGGGTAATGGTCAGCCCCAGCATTTT. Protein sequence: CASSLGGGNGQPQHF.

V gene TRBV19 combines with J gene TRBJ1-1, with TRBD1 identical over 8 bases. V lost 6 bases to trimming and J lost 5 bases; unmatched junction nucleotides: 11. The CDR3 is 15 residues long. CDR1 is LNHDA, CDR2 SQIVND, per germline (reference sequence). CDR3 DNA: TGTGCCAGTAGGGCGCGACAGGGGTTAGGTACTGAAGCTTTCTTT. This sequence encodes CASRARQGLGTEAFF.

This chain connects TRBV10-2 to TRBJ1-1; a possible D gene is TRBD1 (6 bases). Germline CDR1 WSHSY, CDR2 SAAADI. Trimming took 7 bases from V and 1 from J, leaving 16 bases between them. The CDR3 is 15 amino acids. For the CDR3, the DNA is TGCGCCAGCAAATTCGGCGGACAGTCGAACACTGAAGCTTTCTTT. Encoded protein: CASKFGGQSNTEAFF.

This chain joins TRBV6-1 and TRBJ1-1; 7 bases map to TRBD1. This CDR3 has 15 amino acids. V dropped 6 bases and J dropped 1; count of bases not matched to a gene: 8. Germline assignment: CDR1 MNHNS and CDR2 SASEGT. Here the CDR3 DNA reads TGTGCCAGCAGGTCGGGGACAGCTTCGAACACTGAAGCTTTCTTT. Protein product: CASRSGTASNTEAFF.

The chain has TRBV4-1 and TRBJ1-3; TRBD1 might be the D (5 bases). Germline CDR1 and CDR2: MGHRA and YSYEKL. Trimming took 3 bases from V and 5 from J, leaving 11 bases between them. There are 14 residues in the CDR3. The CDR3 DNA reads TGCGCCAGCAGCCAGGCAGGGAATAGAAACACCATATATTTT. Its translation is CASSQAGNRNTIYF.